Listed below are T cell receptor beta chains from one sample, sequenced in a study of T cells in Graves' hyperthyroidism and ophthalmopathy. TCRdb redid the calling of the multiplex PCR reads with MiXCR, one entry per CDR3 protein. The data show 300,000 to 450,000 distinct CDR3 sequences, roughly a sixth seen once. The sequencing sample was made of blood. These receptors came from a woman aged 25-40 years with Graves' hyperthyroidism that later progressed to Graves' ophthalmopathy. The CDR3 runs from the conserved cysteine through the conserved F or W. A D gene is named only where the DNA matches it firmly. The size of a clone is reported for some rows only, either as once, few or many, or as a class for expanded clones.

v_call	d_call	clone_size	j_call	cdr3_nt	cdr3_aa
TRBV5-5	.	many	TRBJ1-1	TGTGCCAGCAGTTTATGGTCCAACACTGAAGCTTTCTTT	CASSLWSNTEAFF
TRBV4-3	.	.	TRBJ2-1	TGCGCCAGCAGCCATTTATGGGAGAACCCCTACAATGAGCAGTTCTTC	CASSHLWENPYNEQFF
TRBV30	.	many	TRBJ2-7	TGTGCCTGGAGTCACGGGAGAACCTACGAGCAGTACTTC	CAWSHGRTYEQYF
TRBV6-1	.	few	TRBJ2-7	TGTGCCAGCAGTGAATACCCGTCCTCCTACGAGCAGTACTTC	CASSEYPSSYEQYF
TRBV9	TRBD2	many	TRBJ2-5	TGTGCCAGCAGCTTGGGACTAGCGGCTCAAGAGACCCAGTACTTC	CASSLGLAAQETQYF
TRBV2	.	many	TRBJ2-5	TGTGCCAGCAGTGAAGAGGTACCAAGGCCCCAGTACTTC	CASSEEVPRPQYF
TRBV6-2/TRBV6-3	.	many	TRBJ1-4	TGTGCCAGCAGTTATGGGTTCGGAGTTAATGAAAAACTGTTTTTT	CASSYGFGVNEKLFF
TRBV6-2/TRBV6-3	.	few	TRBJ1-2	TGTGCCAGCACTCAGCAGAACTATGGCTACACCTTC	CASTQQNYGYTF
TRBV4-1	TRBD1	.	TRBJ1-1	TGCGCCAGCAGCCAGAACAGGGGGGCGACTGAAGCTTTCTTT	CASSQNRGATEAFF
TRBV27	TRBD2	many	TRBJ2-1	TGTGCCAGCGGGGTAGTAGCGGGAGGGTACAATGAGCAGTTCTTC	CASGVVAGGYNEQFF
TRBV10-1	TRBD1	.	TRBJ2-7	TGCGCCAGCAGTGAGGTGTCAGGGGGCAACGAGCAGTACTTC	CASSEVSGGNEQYF
TRBV9	.	.	TRBJ2-3	TGTGCCAGCAGCGTAGACGACTTAACAGATACGCAGTATTTT	CASSVDDLTDTQYF
TRBV5-1	TRBD1	.	TRBJ1-6	TGCGCCAGCAGCTTGGGACAGGGTTCACCCCTCCACTTT	CASSLGQGSPLHF
TRBV19	.	few	TRBJ2-7	TGTGCCAGTACCACCGGAGGGGGTTACCCCTACGAGCAGTACTTC	CASTTGGGYPYEQYF
TRBV28	TRBD2	many	TRBJ2-1	TGTGCCAGCAGTCTAACTAGCGGGAGTATCGATGAGCAGTTCTTC	CASSLTSGSIDEQFF
TRBV30	.	.	TRBJ2-1	TGTGCCTGGAGTAAGGGCCGGCTCTCCTACAATGAGCAGTTCTTC	CAWSKGRLSYNEQFF
TRBV20-1	.	.	TRBJ2-2	TGCAGTGCTGGCGGAGCGAACACCGGGGAGCTGTTTTTT	CSAGGANTGELFF